This TCR beta chain derives from a study of cytomegalovirus exposure and HLA in healthy donors (dated by TCRdb to about 2017). Context from the whole study: In an earlier analysis of roughly 500 of the donors, around 300 Gb of sequence data and 90 million to 130 million unique TCR beta sequences from about 179 million T cells were reported. An early release covering around 630 HLA-typed donors comprised approximately 290 gigabases of sequencing data and approximately 80 million unique TCR sequences. Of the 300 to 500 genotyped donors, roughly 76% were placed in the genetic ancestry cluster associated with self-reported Caucasian donors. The study was designed to test whether signatures of past pathogen exposure could be identified by cataloging public T cell receptors. The study used immunosequencing to profile the T cell repertoires of around 600 subjects and linked those repertoires to cytomegalovirus serostatus. In addition to the first cohort of hundreds of subjects, a separate validation cohort of 120 different subjects was used. To predict cytomegalovirus infection status, the study combined high-throughput TCR immunosequencing, statistical association of individual TCRs with disease status, and machine learning. To study patterns of TCR occurrence, a later analysis re-analyzed previously published TCR beta repertoires from 666 donors and added high-resolution HLA genotyping. Rather than drawing on any new phenotypic data, the later analysis identified candidate immune exposures from TCR beta sequences and the way those sequences occurred across donors. In an earlier analysis of roughly 540 of the donors, high-throughput TCR beta sequencing was used to judge whether each TCR beta V gene segment behaved as functional or pseudogenic. Donor age, sex, ethnicity and CMV serostatus were compiled alongside the repertoire data. A later genetic analysis used genome-wide SNP genotypes for about 55% of the 666 donors, treating that subset as a discovery cohort. All discovery cohort repertoires had been generated using a single sequencing platform. HLA typing included class I and class II loci at four-digit resolution. Typing coverage varied by locus: about 620-630 donors for A, B, C, DRB1 and DQB1; some 520 for DQA1; around 570 for DPA1; around 490 for DPB1. Roughly 5 DR-DQ haplotypes were treated as single units for association and clustering because of strong linkage in the cohort. Among over 350 genotyped donors of the cohort, an average of around 240,000 unique TCR beta nucleotide sequences were sequenced per donor, around 18% of them non-productive.

Taken from the germline V gene, the CDR1 and CDR2 loops are MDHEN and SYDVKM. Measured from the cysteine to the phenylalanine, the CDR3 is 17 residues long. Only the CDR3 DNA stays, 51 bases, in frame from base 1. Trimmed from V: 5 bases; trimmed from J: 1 base; junction bases lacking a gene match: 9. Study-wide conclusions, independent of this receptor: In vitro tests confirmed that a few of the cytomegalovirus-associated TCR beta chains recognize cytomegalovirus antigens. The classifier was reported to diagnose cytomegalovirus status with high specificity and sensitivity in both the original cohort and the validation cohort. Most TCR sequences were observed very rarely across donors, whereas some public TCRs were present in many individuals. In an earlier analysis of some 500 of the donors, most TCR beta V segments appeared in productive rearrangements about 87% or about 30% of the time, broadly matching IMGT annotations. Assigning TCR associations to individual alleles was difficult when HLA alleles, especially DR and DQ, strongly co-occurred. In a later analysis, several top co-occurrence clusters were reported to appear linked to parvovirus B19, influenza, CMV and Epstein-Barr virus. Linkage disequilibrium might explain the correlated functional status among segregating V segments, but an unknown experimental factor could not be ruled out. A cluster of highly shared sequence variants was judged likely to be a technical artifact of the sequencing pipeline. CMV serostatus was the only immune exposure information available for the cohort. It was suggested by the authors that the approach could potentially be generalized to other disease states and immunological phenotypes. A later genetic analysis associated a missense DCLRE1C variant with V-gene and J-gene trimming of TCR beta chains, and an independent cohort replicated the association. Because counts were too low, approximately 18 rarely observed V segments, including chromosome 9 orphons, were excluded from the earlier analysis of 587 of the donors. A further reported finding was that TCR beta sequences accurately predicted the HLA-A and HLA-B alleles for most subjects in the first cohort. According to a later genetic analysis, donors in an Asian-associated ancestry cluster had fewer N-insertions in productive TCRs than the approximately 710-donor mean. The 87-base-pair reads could not distinguish some IMGT-functional V segments, including TRBV6-2 and TRBV6-3, so those segments were excluded. Most CMV-associated TCR beta chains appeared to be HLA-restricted in a later analysis, and the HLA associations seemed to be driven largely by CMV exposure. In a later analysis, HLA-associated TCR beta chains showed more clonal expansion and lower generation probabilities than non-associated chains that were equally common. According to a later analysis, TCR association rates differed among HLA loci, with DRB1 alleles showing the most associated TCRs and HLA-C alleles showing the fewest. A later analysis associated about 17,000 TCR beta sequences with specific HLA alleles at a false discovery rate of 0.05. The study listed 150 to 200 TCR beta chains as associated with cytomegalovirus. HLA typing was unavailable for some donors at each locus, so association tests used only the typed subset. Only TCR beta chains were sequenced in this cohort, and the absence of alpha or paired-chain data limited detectable features. Sequencing depth was assumed to be roughly uniform across donors in the presence/absence analyses, though that assumption may not hold.

In total, approximately 690 healthy bone marrow donors made up the cohort. Cohort members were all nominally healthy when sampled, although unrecorded immune exposures were likely present. The donor tested CMV seronegative, placing the donor among the 350 or so seronegative members of the cohort. A peripheral blood sample was provided by each donor, and peripheral blood mononuclear cells were used for TCR beta sequencing. The Qiagen DNeasy Blood Extraction Kit was used to extract genomic DNA from the blood cell samples. This clone was seen only once. It has no known antigen specificity. There are no base qualities to consult, and no much larger clone falls within one base. Library method: the immunoSEQ multiplex PCR assay. For the multiplex PCR, a mixture combining 60 forward primers for TCR Vbeta segments and 13 reverse primers for TCR Jbeta segments was used. The CDR3 region of rearranged TCR beta genes was amplified from genomic DNA by a multiplex PCR assay. On the Illumina HiSeq System, the amplified TCR beta libraries were sequenced as 87-base-pair reads. For the original study's pipeline: Across the 500 to 750 repertoires, a later analysis counted roughly 77 million unique TCR beta chains, about 10 million of which were shared by at least two donors. A nearest-neighbor algorithm error-corrected the raw reads and collapsed the reads into unique sequences, merging closely related sequences to remove PCR and sequencing errors. Alignment of CDR3 sequences to IMGT reference sequences was used to assign V, D and J gene segments. For a sequence to be retained, a match of at least six nucleotides to both a V gene segment and a J gene segment was required. Rearrangements were called productive when the CDR3 lacked stop codons and stayed in frame with V and J; all others were non-productive. CDR3 was defined by IMGT convention, running from the second conserved V-encoded cysteine to the conserved J-encoded phenylalanine. In an earlier analysis of approximately 500 of the donors, sequences lacking an unambiguous match to a single V gene segment were excluded. An earlier analysis of around 600 of the donors classified V segments as functional when productive rearrangements were above 56.7% and as segregating when the standard deviation between donors was above 5%. A statistical classification framework was built for diagnosing cytomegalovirus status from the catalog of TCR beta chain sequences. V and J gene assignment, in a later analysis, came from comparing TCR nucleotide sequences with IMGT/GENE-DB human TR gene sequences. A later analysis assigned CDR3 sequences and most-parsimonious VDJ recombination scenarios with the TCRdist pipeline. In a later analysis, each TCR beta chain was defined by its CDR3 amino acid sequence together with its V-gene family, and reads lacking a unique V-gene family were excluded. To address suspected cross-contamination and a sequencing artifact, a later analysis removed over 500 highly shared, low-generation-probability nucleotide sequences. In a later analysis, a clonal expansion index was calculated for each public chain from normalized within-repertoire ranks of inferred template counts. A later analysis computed generation probabilities with a VDJ recombination model fitted to out-of-frame rearrangements, and checked the results against IGoR. Hypergeometric tests were used in a later analysis to score TCR-TCR, TCR-HLA and TCR-CMV co-occurrence, with a repertoire-size bias correction applied to the TCR pairs. To estimate false discovery rates, a later analysis permuted the HLA or CMV assignments 20 times. In a later analysis, co-occurring TCRs were grouped using DBSCAN, with TCRdist sequence similarity added in when clustering inside HLA-allele-positive subsets. For co-occurrence clustering, repertoires with fewer than 30,000 or more than 120,000 public chains were excluded, along with roughly five repertoires with anomalous nucleotide sharing. Held by TCRdb, this immuneACCESS table contains in-frame sequences only and omits some clones. Under half of the omission traces to an unresolved V gene where checked; the cause of the rest is unknown. The DNA gave D and trimming, while V, J and clone size come from that table. Counted in this sample were 150,000 to 170,000 clones; 75% of them appeared once. The leading ten clones occupy 1.2% to 1.5% of the sample.

The origin of this receptor is a man aged 18 to 30 in good health and CMV-seronegative. The V and J genes are TRBV28 and TRBJ2-2; 8 junctional bases match TRBD1. The sample consisted of PBMCs. This receptor has the CDR3 CASSTPSGTGNTGELFF. The nucleotides read TGTGCCAGCAGTACACCCTCCGGGACAGGGAACACCGGGGAGCTGTTTTTT.